These 30 T cell receptor beta chains were all obtained from the same sample, sequenced in a study of pediatric ulcerative colitis. During colonoscopy, one to two rectal pinch biopsies were collected. Data came from immunoSEQ multiplex PCR; TCRdb stores just in-frame clones and leaves some out. Counted here are approximately 17,000 clones, 80% occurring once; the ten biggest clones make up roughly 7.8%. Sequencing was carried out using gut tissue. These receptors were taken from a boy younger than 18 who was a control in a study of pediatric ulcerative colitis.

This clone came up once. In DNA form, the CDR3 reads TGTGCCAGCAGCATTGTGACGGTCGGTGAGCAGTTCTTC. The encoded protein is CASSIVTVGEQFF. V gene TRBV7-9 combines with J gene TRBJ2-1; D not certain. The ends were cut back, 5 bases at V and 9 bases at J, with 14 bases in the middle. The length of the CDR3 is 13 residues. The germline gives CDR1 SEHNR, CDR2 FQNEAQ (reference sequence).

The V and J genes are TRBV5-4 and TRBJ1-2, with 7 bases identical to TRBD1. There are 14 residues in the CDR3. After removal of 6 bases from V and 6 bases from J, the junction contained 11 bases not matched to a gene. Germline V lookup: CDR1 SGHNT, CDR2 YYREEE (reference sequence). CDR3 DNA: TGTGCCAGCATGCCCCGGACAGGCTCGGATGGCTACACCTTC. Protein sequence: CASMPRTGSDGYTF.

This clone was recorded only once. CDR3 sequence: CASSSALNEKLFF. The CDR3 DNA sequence: TGCGCCAGCAGCTCAGCCCTGAATGAAAAACTGTTTTTT. The gene calls are TRBV5-1 and TRBJ1-4; unclear D gene. This CDR3 spans 13 amino acids. Germline V gene sequence: CDR1 SGHRS, CDR2 YFSETQ. V dropped 3 bases and J dropped 5 bases, with 8 bases sitting between them. The whole variable domain, filled in from reference TRBV5-1 and TRBJ1-4, reads KAGVTQTPRYLIKTRGQQVTLSCSPISGHRSVSWYQQTPGQGLQFLFEYFSETQRNKGNFPGRFSGRQFSNSRSEMNVSTLELGDSALYLCASSSALNEKLFFGSGTQLSVL.

This chain joins TRBV4-3 and TRBJ1-2, with 7 bases identical to TRBD1. The CDR3 extends over 16 amino acids. The germline gives CDR1 LGHNA, CDR2 YSLEER. J gave up 0 bases and V 1 base, and 5 bases lay outside the gene matches. The CDR3 DNA reads as TGCGCCAGCAGCCAAGCGACAGGGATTCCTAACTATGGCTACACCTTC. Translating it yields CASSQATGIPNYGYTF.

V gene TRBV27 combines with J gene TRBJ2-1, with 11 positions matching TRBD2. With V trimmed by 7 bases and J by 4 bases, 6 bases remained unmatched. The CDR3 contains 15 residues. CDR1 MNHEY and CDR2 SMNVEV come from the germline V gene (reference sequence). CDR3 nucleotide sequence: TGTGCCAGCATCCCGACTAGCGGGGATTACAATGAGCAGTTCTTC. It codes for CASIPTSGDYNEQFF.

The chain combines TRBV5-5 with TRBJ2-1; D is unclear. Trimming removed 1 base at V and 8 bases at J, with 4 bases between. This CDR3 is built from 11 residues. Germline CDR1 is SGHKS and CDR2 is YYEKEE (reference sequence). DNA for the CDR3: TGTGCCAGCAGCTTGTACGATGAGCAGTTCTTC. Amino acid sequence: CASSLYDEQFF.

The rearrangement uses TRBV2 and TRBJ2-7; possibly TRBD1 for D (5 bases). V lost 6 bases and J 2 bases, leaving 23 bases between the germline ends. CDR1 is SNHLY, CDR2 FYNNEI, per germline. The CDR3 runs 17 residues. The CDR3 sequence: CASSLTSGAGSTYEQYF. In DNA, the CDR3 is TGTGCCAGCAGCTTAACGAGTGGGGCAGGGTCTACCTACGAGCAGTACTTC.

This clone is a singleton in its sample. This chain joins TRBV9 and TRBJ1-5, with unresolved D. The CDR3 consists of 13 residues. Germline V CDR1 and CDR2: SGDLS, YYNGEE. Trimming left V 4 bases short and J 5 bases short, with 10 bases between. CDR3 sequence: CASSTRPHQPQHF. CDR3 nucleotides: TGTGCCAGCAGCACCCGTCCCCATCAGCCCCAGCATTTT.

The chain carries TRBV4-1 and TRBJ1-2, with 9 positions matching TRBD1. J gave up 8 bases and V 6 bases, and 7 bases lay outside the gene matches. Germline CDR1 and CDR2: MGHRA and YSYEKL. This CDR3 is 13 amino acids long. The CDR3 sequence is CASRGDRVWGYTF. The DNA for the CDR3 is TGCGCCAGCAGAGGGGACAGGGTTTGGGGCTACACCTTC.

This chain links TRBV6-1 with TRBJ1-1, with D possibly being TRBD1 (5 bases). From germline, CDR1 is MNHNS and CDR2 SASEGT. The V and J ends lost 6 bases and 3 bases respectively, with 14 bases between them. CDR3 length: 14 amino acids. The DNA for the CDR3 is TGTGCCAGCAGCCGCGACGGGACGGACACTGAAGCTTTCTTT. As protein: CASSRDGTDTEAFF.

J is TRBJ2-1 and V is TRBV7-9; 8 nucleotides agree with TRBD2. CDR3 length: 14 amino acids. From germline, CDR1 is SEHNR and CDR2 FQNEAQ (reference sequence). V was pared by 5 bases and J by 6 bases, with 6 bases of the junction left unmatched. As DNA, the CDR3 is TGTGCCAGCAGCAGGTCGGGAGGGCCCAATGAGCAGTTCTTC. It yields the protein CASSRSGGPNEQFF.

The gene calls are TRBV5-1 and TRBJ2-1; TRBD1 matches 7 bases. V lost 1 base to trimming and J lost 4 bases; unmatched junction nucleotides: 5. The CDR3 totals 15 residues. Germline V gene sequence: CDR1 SGHRS, CDR2 YFSETQ. In DNA form, the CDR3 reads TGCGCCAGCAGCTTGATCGGGACAGAATACAATGAGCAGTTCTTC. Protein product: CASSLIGTEYNEQFF. Supplemented by reference TRBV5-1 and TRBJ2-1, the full variable domain reads KAGVTQTPRYLIKTRGQQVTLSCSPISGHRSVSWYQQTPGQGLQFLFEYFSETQRNKGNFPGRFSGRQFSNSRSEMNVSTLELGDSALYLCASSLIGTEYNEQFFGPGTRLTVL.

This clone was recorded a few times. The chain uses TRBV19 and TRBJ1-2; a weak D match, TRBD1 (5 bases). This CDR3 is built from 11 residues. Germline-derived CDR1 and CDR2 are LNHDA and SQIVND (reference sequence). V shed 5 bases and J shed 8 bases, with 9 bases lying between them. CDR3 amino acids: CASSWGSGYTF. The CDR3 nucleotides read TGTGCCAGTAGTTGGGGGAGCGGCTACACCTTC.

The rearrangement links TRBV5-1 to TRBJ2-3, with 8 bases lining up with TRBD2. CDR3 size: 17 residues. The germline gives CDR1 SGHRS, CDR2 YFSETQ. J lost 4 bases, V lost 0 bases, and 10 bases had no gene match. For the CDR3, the DNA is TGCGCCAGCAGCTTGGTCTGGCGGGGGGAGGGGGCAGATACGCAGTATTTT. It yields the protein CASSLVWRGEGADTQYF.

Only one count was recorded for this clone. The V call is TRBV30, the J call TRBJ1-6; 8 positions agree with TRBD1. CDR1 GTSNPN and CDR2 SVGIG come from the germline V gene (reference sequence). J lost 0 bases, V lost 2 bases, and 9 bases had no gene match. This CDR3 spans 18 amino acids. CDR3 bases: TGTGCCTGGAGTAGATTCGGACAGGGAGCCTCCTATAATTCACCCCTCCACTTT. This sequence encodes CAWSRFGQGASYNSPLHF. The entire variable domain, with the rest obtained from reference TRBV30 and TRBJ1-6, is as follows: SQTIHQWPATLVQPVGSPLSLECTVEGTSNPNLYWYRQAAGRGLQLLFYSVGIGQISSEVPQNLSASRPQDRQFILSSKKLLLSDSGFYLCAWSRFGQGASYNSPLHFGNGTRLTVT.

In DNA, the CDR3 is TGTGCCTGGACGGATAAGGATGAGCAGTTCTTC. Translating it yields CAWTDKDEQFF. The rearrangement uses TRBV30 and TRBJ2-1, with D uncertain. CDR3 length: 11 amino acids. Per germline, CDR1 GTSNPN and CDR2 SVGIG (reference sequence). The V gene lost 4 bases and the J gene lost 8 bases, with 9 bases spanning the gap.

This clone was seen only once. The chain employs TRBV19 and TRBJ2-3, with TRBD1 matching 8 bases. Germline trimming cut 6 bases from V and 6 bases from J; bases unmatched to any gene: 11. Germline assignment: CDR1 LNHDA and CDR2 SQIVND (reference sequence). The CDR3 covers 15 residues. DNA of the CDR3: TGTGCCAGTAGGAGAGGGGGACAGGATTTTGATACGCAGTATTTT. Translation: CASRRGGQDFDTQYF.

J is TRBJ2-3 and V is TRBV6-1; maybe TRBD2 (7 bases). Germline CDR1 and CDR2: MNHNS and SASEGT. V dropped 10 bases and J dropped 1 base, with 15 bases sitting between them. There are 14 residues in the CDR3. CDR3 amino acids: CAITGRGRTDTQYF. The CDR3 region has the DNA TGTGCCATCACAGGGAGGGGACGCACAGATACGCAGTATTTT.

This chain uses TRBV11-2 with TRBJ2-3, with TRBD1 identical over 10 bases. V gave up 3 bases and J gave up 9 bases; unmatched junction bases: 9. Germline V gene data show CDR1 as SGHAT and CDR2 as FQNNGV. The CDR3 totals 15 residues. CDR3: CASSLGGTGVRTQYF. The CDR3 region has the DNA TGTGCCAGCAGCTTGGGGGGGACAGGGGTGCGGACGCAGTATTTT. The complete variable domain, with remaining parts taken from reference TRBV11-2 and TRBJ2-3, reads EAGVAQSPRYKIIEKRQSVAFWCNPISGHATLYWYQQILGQGPKLLIQFQNNGVVDDSQLPKDRFSAERLKGVDSTLKIQPAKLEDSAVYLCASSLGGTGVRTQYFGPGTRLTVL.

The chain is built from TRBV7-3 and TRBJ2-3; no definite D call. V lost 3 bases and J 0 bases, leaving 7 bases between the germline ends. Germline assignment: CDR1 SGHTA and CDR2 FQGTGA. CDR3 length: 14 residues. CDR3 protein: CASSFGSSTDTQYF. The CDR3 bases are TGTGCCAGCAGCTTCGGCAGCAGCACAGATACGCAGTATTTT. The complete variable domain, with remaining parts taken from reference TRBV7-3 and TRBJ2-3, reads GAGVSQTPSNKVTEKGKYVELRCDPISGHTALYWYRQSLGQGPEFLIYFQGTGAADDSGLPNDRFFAVRPEGSVSTLKIQRTERGDSAVYLCASSFGSSTDTQYFGPGTRLTVL.

The V call is TRBV6-1, the J call TRBJ2-1, with D possibly matching TRBD1 (6 bases). Germline V gene data show CDR1 as MNHNS and CDR2 as SASEGT. V was trimmed by 4 bases and J by 6 bases, leaving 7 bases between them. The CDR3 contains 12 residues. The CDR3 reads CASSVGGNEQFF. CDR3 DNA: TGTGCCAGCAGTGTAGGGGGCAATGAGCAGTTCTTC.

A single count supports this clone. This chain links TRBV19 with TRBJ2-7; 11 bases align to TRBD1. The V gene end was trimmed by 6 bases and the J gene end by 4 bases; junction bases not matched to a gene: 5. CDR1 and CDR2 from the germline V gene are LNHDA and SQIVND (reference sequence). The CDR3 runs 14 residues. The chain's CDR3 is CASSKGQGVYEQYF. The CDR3 region has the DNA TGTGCCAGTAGCAAGGGACAGGGGGTTTACGAGCAGTACTTC.

This chain joins TRBV2 and TRBJ1-2; 7 nucleotides match TRBD1. CDR3 size: 14 residues. CDR1 and CDR2 from the germline V gene are SNHLY and FYNNEI. Trimming at V came to 8 bases and at J to 0 bases, leaving 6 bases not matched to a gene. CDR3 residues: CASQGQLSNYGYTF. In nucleotides, the CDR3 is TGTGCCAGCCAGGGACAGCTTTCTAACTATGGCTACACCTTC.

The V gene is TRBV9, the J gene TRBJ1-2, with D possibly being TRBD1 (6 bases). Germline CDR1 reads SGDLS; CDR2 reads YYNGEE. V was cut by 4 bases and J by 2 bases, with 9 bases left in between. The CDR3 loop spans 13 amino acids. CDR3 DNA: TGTGCCAGCAGCCAAGGGGGGAACTATGGCTACACCTTC. It encodes CASSQGGNYGYTF.

The V and J genes are TRBV7-2 and TRBJ2-7; TRBD1 matches at 8 bases. The junction had 7 bases not matched to a gene; V was cut back by 3 bases and J by 3 bases. Germline-derived CDR1 and CDR2 are SGHTA and FQGNSA. This CDR3 has 15 residues. CDR3 sequence (DNA): TGTGCCAGCAGCTTGAAAAAACAGGGGGACTACGAGCAGTACTTC. Translated, it gives CASSLKKQGDYEQYF. Using reference TRBV7-2 and TRBJ2-7 for the parts outside the CDR3, the full variable domain is GAGVSQSPSNKVTEKGKDVELRCDPISGHTALYWYRQSLGQGLEFLIYFQGNSAPDKSGLPSDRFSAERTGGSVSTLTIQRTQQEDSAVYLCASSLKKQGDYEQYFGPGTRLTVT.

This clone has a single count. V usage is TRBV4-1 and J usage is TRBJ1-6, with no clear D. The CDR3 runs 15 residues. Trimming removed 0 bases at V and 5 bases at J, with 8 bases between. Germline CDR1 reads MGHRA; CDR2 reads YSYEKL. CDR3: CASSQDRQNNSPLHF. The DNA for the CDR3 is TGCGCCAGCAGCCAAGATCGGCAGAATAATTCACCCCTCCACTTT.

Concerning this clone: Other DNA sequences from this sample encode an identical CDR3 as well. This chain connects TRBV7-2 to TRBJ1-2; maybe TRBD1 (6 bases). Germline values: CDR1 SGHTA, CDR2 FQGNSA. V gave up 7 bases and J gave up 8 bases, with 20 bases separating them. The CDR3 is 14 residues long. The CDR3 is CASIVGTQGRGYTF. CDR3 DNA: TGTGCCAGCATAGTAGGGACACAGGGTCGGGGCTACACCTTC.

The sample holds a few counts of this clone. CDR3 bases: TGTGCCAGTAGCGGGACAACACCTTTCTACAATGAGCAGTTCTTC. Protein product: CASSGTTPFYNEQFF. The rearrangement joins TRBV19 to TRBJ2-1; D perhaps matches TRBD1 (6 bases). Germline CDR1 is LNHDA and CDR2 is SQIVND (reference sequence). V lost 6 bases to trimming and J lost 3 bases, with 15 bases between them. The CDR3 runs to 15 residues.

The V call is TRBV5-1, the J call TRBJ2-1; no clear D. CDR1 is SGHRS and CDR2 is YFSETQ in the germline V gene. The CDR3 spans 16 residues. V was clipped by 1 base and J by 4 bases, with 15 bases between them. CDR3: CASSLKYLSRYNEQFF. CDR3 DNA sequence: TGCGCCAGCAGCTTGAAATATTTAAGCAGATACAATGAGCAGTTCTTC.

The chain couples TRBV18 to TRBJ1-1; D is possibly TRBD1 (5 bases). This CDR3 is built from 15 residues. Trimming stripped 1 base from V and 0 bases from J, with 9 bases between. Germline V lookup: CDR1 KGHSH, CDR2 LQKENI. In nucleotides, the CDR3 is TGTGCCAGCTCACCACGACAGCTCATGAACACTGAAGCTTTCTTT. Its translation: CASSPRQLMNTEAFF.